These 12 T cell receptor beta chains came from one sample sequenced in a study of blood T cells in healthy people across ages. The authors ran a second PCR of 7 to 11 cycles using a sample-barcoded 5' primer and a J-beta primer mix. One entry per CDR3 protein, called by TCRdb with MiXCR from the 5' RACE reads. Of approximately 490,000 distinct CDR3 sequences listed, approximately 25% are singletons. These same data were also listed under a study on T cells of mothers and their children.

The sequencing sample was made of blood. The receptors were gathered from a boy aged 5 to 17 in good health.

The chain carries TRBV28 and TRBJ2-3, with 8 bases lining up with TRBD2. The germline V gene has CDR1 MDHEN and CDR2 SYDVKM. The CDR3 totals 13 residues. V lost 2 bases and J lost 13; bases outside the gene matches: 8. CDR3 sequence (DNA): TGTGCCAGCAGTTTAGCGGGGGGCCCCGAAGAGTATTTT. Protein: CASSLAGGPEEYF.

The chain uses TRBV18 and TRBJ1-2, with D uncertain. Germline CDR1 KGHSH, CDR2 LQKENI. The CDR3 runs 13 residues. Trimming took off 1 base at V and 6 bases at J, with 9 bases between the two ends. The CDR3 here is CASSPRIVDGYTF. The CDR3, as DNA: TGTGCCAGCTCACCACGAATAGTAGATGGCTACACCTTC.

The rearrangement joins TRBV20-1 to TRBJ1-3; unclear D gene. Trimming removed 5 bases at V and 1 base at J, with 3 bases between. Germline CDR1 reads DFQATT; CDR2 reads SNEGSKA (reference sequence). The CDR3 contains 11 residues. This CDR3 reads CSAWSGNTIYF. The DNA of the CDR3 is TGCAGTGCTTGGTCTGGAAACACCATATATTTT.

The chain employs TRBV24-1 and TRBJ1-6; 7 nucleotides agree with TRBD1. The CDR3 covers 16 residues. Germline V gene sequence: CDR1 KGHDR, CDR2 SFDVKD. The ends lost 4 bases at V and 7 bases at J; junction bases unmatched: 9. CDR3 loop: CATSDSRQGPNSPLHF. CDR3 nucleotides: TGTGCCACCAGTGACTCCAGACAGGGACCCAATTCACCCCTCCACTTT.

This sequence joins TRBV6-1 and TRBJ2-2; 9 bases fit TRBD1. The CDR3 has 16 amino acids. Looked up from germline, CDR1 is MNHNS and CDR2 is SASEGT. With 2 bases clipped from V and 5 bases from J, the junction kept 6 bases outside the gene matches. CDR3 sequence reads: CASSERTGAGTGELFF. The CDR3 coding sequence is TGTGCCAGCAGTGAACGGACAGGGGCGGGGACCGGGGAGCTGTTTTTT.

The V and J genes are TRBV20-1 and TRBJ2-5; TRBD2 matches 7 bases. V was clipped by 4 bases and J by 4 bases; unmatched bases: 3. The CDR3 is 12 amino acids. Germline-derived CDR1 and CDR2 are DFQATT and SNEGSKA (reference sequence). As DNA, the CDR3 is TGCAGTGCTACCAGGGAGGGAGAGACCCAGTACTTC. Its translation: CSATREGETQYF.

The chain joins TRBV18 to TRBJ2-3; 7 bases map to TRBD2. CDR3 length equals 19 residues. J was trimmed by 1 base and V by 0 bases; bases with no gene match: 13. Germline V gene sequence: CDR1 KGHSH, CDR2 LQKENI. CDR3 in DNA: TGTGCCAGCTCACCACCGGGGGGGAATCTGCGCCGCGGCACAGATACGCAGTATTTT. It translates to CASSPPGGNLRRGTDTQYF.

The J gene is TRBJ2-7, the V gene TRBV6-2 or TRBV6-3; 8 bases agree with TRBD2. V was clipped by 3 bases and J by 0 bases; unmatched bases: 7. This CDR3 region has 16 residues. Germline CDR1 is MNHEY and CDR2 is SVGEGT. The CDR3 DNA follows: TGTGCCAGCAGTTATGGACTAGCCGTAAACTCCTACGAGCAGTACTTC. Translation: CASSYGLAVNSYEQYF.

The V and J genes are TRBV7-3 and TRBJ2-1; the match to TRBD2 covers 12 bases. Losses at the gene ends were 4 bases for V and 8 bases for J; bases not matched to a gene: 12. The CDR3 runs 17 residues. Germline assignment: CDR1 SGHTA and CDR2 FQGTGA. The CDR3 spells CASSSLGLAGPFDEQFF. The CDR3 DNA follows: TGTGCCAGCAGCTCCCTCGGACTAGCGGGGCCATTTGATGAGCAGTTCTTC.

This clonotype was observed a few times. The CDR3 region is CASSSPGHQETQYF. The CDR3 DNA sequence: TGTGCCAGCAGCTCCCCGGGACACCAAGAGACCCAGTACTTC. This chain connects TRBV5-4 to TRBJ2-5; D might be TRBD1 or TRBD2, each matching 5 bases. Germline V gene sequence: CDR1 SGHNT, CDR2 YYREEE (reference sequence). V dropped 3 bases and J dropped 0 bases, with 9 bases sitting between them. This CDR3 spans 14 amino acids.

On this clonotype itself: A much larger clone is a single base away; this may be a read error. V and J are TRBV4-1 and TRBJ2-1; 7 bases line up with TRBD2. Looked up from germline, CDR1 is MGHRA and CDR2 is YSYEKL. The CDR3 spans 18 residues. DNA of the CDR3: TGCGCCAGCAGCCCTGGGATCTGGCGGGAGAGGAAGGACAATGAGCACTTCTTC. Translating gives CASSPGIWRERKDNEHFF.

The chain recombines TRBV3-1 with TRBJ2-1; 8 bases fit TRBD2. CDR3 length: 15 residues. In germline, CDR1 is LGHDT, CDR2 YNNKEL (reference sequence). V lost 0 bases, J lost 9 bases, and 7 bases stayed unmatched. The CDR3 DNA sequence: TGTGCCAGCAGCCAAGAATCTAGGCTAGCGGGTGAGCAGTTCTTC. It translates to CASSQESRLAGEQFF.